This T cell receptor beta chain is from a study of cytomegalovirus exposure and HLA in healthy donors. Study-wide findings and caveats: CMV serostatus was the only immune exposure information that was available. In presence/absence analyses, roughly uniform sequencing depth across donors was assumed.

For this clone: Its antigen is unidentified.

The germline CDR1 and CDR2 sequences are LGHNA and YNFKEQ. The CDR3 runs to 14 residues. The ends were cut back, 8 bases at V and 7 bases at J, with 17 bases in the middle. 13 Jbeta primers and 60 Vbeta primers were used for the PCR. Clones were read by immunoSEQ multiplex PCR, and TCRdb kept only the in-frame ones, dropping some. The sample holds 250,000 to 350,000 clones, 86% seen once. The sequence was collected from a man aged 35-49 years in good health and CMV-seropositive. The V call is TRBV4-2, the J call TRBJ1-4, with D maybe TRBD1 (6 bases). Sequenced: PBMCs. Here the CDR3 reads CASQLQRGGEKLFF. The CDR3, as DNA: TGTGCCAGCCAACTTCAGAGGGGGGGTGAAAAACTGTTTTTT.